This entry lists 30 T cell receptor beta chains sequenced from one sample in a study of blood T cell repertoires in COVID-19. The protocol was immunoSEQ multiplex PCR, while the TCRdb copy is restricted to in-frame clones and leaves out a portion. The repertoire holds tens of thousands of clones, with around nine tenths as singletons. The sample consisted of peripheral blood. These receptors all stem from a middle-aged man with active or convalescent COVID-19.

The rearrangement uses TRBV7-8 and TRBJ1-4, with 10 nucleotides matching TRBD1. Germline assignment: CDR1 SGHVS and CDR2 FQNEAQ. V shed 0 bases and J 5 bases; nucleotides not matched to a gene: 3. The CDR3 loop spans 16 amino acids. In DNA form, the CDR3 reads TGTGCCAGCAGCTTAGCCCGGGACAGGGGCAATGAAAAACTGTTTTTT. This translates into CASSLARDRGNEKLFF.

The chain joins TRBV28 to TRBJ2-7, with 7 bases that match TRBD2. The CDR3 runs to 12 residues. Germline values: CDR1 MDHEN, CDR2 SYDVKM. Trimming removed 6 bases from V and 7 bases from J; junction bases left unmatched: 6. Here the CDR3 DNA reads TGTGCCAGCAGCCTGGGGGGGAGGGAGCAGTACTTC. Translating it yields CASSLGGREQYF.

The chain combines TRBV6-5 with TRBJ2-5, with TRBD1 as a possible D gene (5 bases). V dropped 2 bases and J dropped 3 bases, with 7 bases sitting between them. Looked up from germline, CDR1 is MNHEY and CDR2 is SVGAGI. The CDR3 contains 13 residues. CDR3: CASSYQGEETQYF. CDR3 sequence (DNA): TGTGCCAGCAGTTACCAAGGGGAAGAGACCCAGTACTTC.

V is TRBV7-2 and J is TRBJ2-3; 7 bases align to TRBD1. The V gene's germline CDR1 is SGHTA and CDR2 FQGNSA. Unmatched junction bases numbered 4, after V lost 6 bases and J lost 1 base. This CDR3 contains 14 residues. The CDR3 nucleotides read TGTGCCAGCAGTCGACAGGGCGGCACAGATACGCAGTATTTT. Protein product: CASSRQGGTDTQYF.

This clone was seen once. This sequence joins TRBV3-1 (or the pseudogene TRBV3-2) and TRBJ2-3; a possible D gene is TRBD2 (6 bases). Trimming took 6 bases from V and 2 from J, leaving 18 bases between them. The CDR3 covers 16 residues. Germline-derived CDR1 and CDR2 are LGHDT and YNNKEL (reference sequence). The CDR3 protein is CASRAKRGNITDTQYF. Written as DNA, the CDR3 is TGTGCCAGCAGGGCTAAGCGCGGGAACATCACAGATACGCAGTATTTT.

This rearrangement joins TRBV30 to TRBJ2-7, with no clear D. Germline CDR1 is GTSNPN and CDR2 is SVGIG (reference sequence). This CDR3 is 13 amino acids long. V was cut by 0 bases and J by 1 base, with 7 bases left in between. The CDR3 DNA is TGTGCCTGGAGTGTACTTAGTTCCTACGAGCAGTACTTC. It is translated as CAWSVLSSYEQYF.

The chain couples TRBV28 to TRBJ1-5, with 9 nucleotides matching TRBD1. The CDR3 is 15 amino acids. Germline trimming cut 3 bases from V and 5 bases from J; bases unmatched to any gene: 5. Germline lookup yields CDR1 MDHEN and CDR2 SYDVKM. In DNA, the CDR3 is TGTGCCAGCAGTTTCACCAGGACAGGGGATCAGCCCCAGCATTTT. This codes for CASSFTRTGDQPQHF.

The rearrangement links TRBV28 to TRBJ1-3, with TRBD1 matching over 9 bases. J lost 4 bases, V lost 6 bases, and 10 bases had no gene match. The CDR3 covers 16 residues. Germline V gene sequence: CDR1 MDHEN, CDR2 SYDVKM. This chain's CDR3 is CASSPPAGTGGNTIYF. DNA of the CDR3: TGTGCCAGCAGCCCCCCCGCCGGGACAGGGGGAAACACCATATATTTT.

This chain connects TRBV19 to TRBJ1-1, with unresolved D. Trimming removed 3 bases from V and 1 base from J, with 6 bases in between. CDR1 is LNHDA, CDR2 SQIVND, per germline (reference sequence). CDR3 length: 13 amino acids. In DNA form, the CDR3 reads TGTGCCAGTAGTATGGGAGCGAACACTGAAGCTTTCTTT. Protein product: CASSMGANTEAFF.

CDR3: CASSGRLAGETQYF. CDR3 DNA: TGCGCCAGCAGCGGGCGACTAGCGGGAGAGACCCAGTACTTC. The genes are TRBV5-1 and TRBJ2-5; TRBD2 aligns across 10 bases. The CDR3 consists of 14 residues. The germline CDR1 and CDR2 sequences are SGHRS and YFSETQ. The trim removed 4 bases at V and 4 bases at J, leaving 4 bases unmatched.

This clone was observed a few times. V gene TRBV27 combines with J gene TRBJ2-7; weak D call: TRBD1 (6 bases). The CDR3 extends over 14 amino acids. Germline lookup yields CDR1 MNHEY and CDR2 SMNVEV (reference sequence). The germline V and J ends were trimmed by 6 bases and 2 bases, with 14 bases remaining between them. CDR3 in DNA: TGTGCCAGCAGCATGGGGGCAGGGCCCTACGAGCAGTACTTC. This translates into CASSMGAGPYEQYF.

This chain links TRBV9 with TRBJ2-1, with D perhaps TRBD2 (6 bases). This CDR3 is 8 amino acids long. Germline V gene sequence: CDR1 SGDLS, CDR2 YYNGEE. The CDR3 bases are TGTGGGGGGGATGAGCAGTTCTTC. Translating gives CGGDEQFF.

The rearrangement links TRBV6-5 to TRBJ2-2; D unclear. The V end was cut by 6 bases, the J end by 2 bases, with 4 bases between. The germline CDR1 and CDR2 sequences are MNHEY and SVGAGI. The CDR3 covers 12 residues. The CDR3 DNA is TGTGCCAGCAGCTATAACACCGGGGAGCTGTTTTTT. Its translation: CASSYNTGELFF.

This chain connects TRBV24-1 to TRBJ2-1; 9 positions agree with TRBD1. Germline V gene lookup returns CDR1 KGHDR and CDR2 SFDVKD. Losses at the gene ends were 9 bases for V and 5 bases for J; bases not matched to a gene: 16. The CDR3 is made up of 17 amino acids. The CDR3 region is CATGAGQGTGRDNEQFF. Here the CDR3 DNA reads TGTGCCACCGGTGCGGGACAGGGAACAGGTCGGGACAATGAGCAGTTCTTC.

This chain joins TRBV27 and TRBJ2-7; TRBD1 aligns across 7 bases. The CDR3 contains 14 residues. Trimming removed 3 bases from V and 3 bases from J; junction bases left unmatched: 5. Germline V gives CDR1 MNHEY, CDR2 SMNVEV (reference sequence). Here the CDR3 reads CASSFNRDSYEQYF. The CDR3 nucleotides are TGTGCCAGCAGTTTCAACCGGGACAGCTACGAGCAGTACTTC.

The genes are TRBV18 and TRBJ2-3; perhaps TRBD1 as D (6 bases). Trimming stripped 3 bases from V and 6 bases from J, with 16 bases between. The CDR3 is made up of 15 amino acids. Per the germline V gene, CDR1 is KGHSH and CDR2 is LQKENI. In nucleotides, the CDR3 is TGTGCCAGCTCACCCCTGTCACAGGGTTTTGATACGCAGTATTTT. Translated, it gives CASSPLSQGFDTQYF. The full variable domain, completed using reference TRBV18 and TRBJ2-3, is NAGVMQNPRHLVRRRGQEARLRCSPMKGHSHVYWYRQLPEEGLKFMVYLQKENIIDESGMPKERFSAEFPKEGPSILRIQQVVRGDSAAYFCASSPLSQGFDTQYFGPGTRLTVL.

V and J are TRBV7-9 and TRBJ2-7, with 12 positions matching TRBD2. This CDR3 region has 18 residues. Germline V lookup: CDR1 SEHNR, CDR2 FQNEAQ (reference sequence). V trimming: 1 base; J trimming: 4 bases; junction bases outside the gene matches: 11. CDR3 DNA: TGTGCCAGCAGCTTAGTCCCCAGGGGTGGACTAGCGGGGTACGAGCAGTACTTC. As protein: CASSLVPRGGLAGYEQYF.

This clone was seen just once. The CDR3 DNA sequence: TGTGCCTGGAGTGCGTACAGGTCGGGAGCTGAAGCTTTCTTT. It specifies CAWSAYRSGAEAFF. The rearrangement uses TRBV30 and TRBJ1-1, with a tentative D call TRBD1 (5 bases). V lost 1 base, J lost 6 bases, and 15 bases lay in between. The germline V gene encodes CDR1 GTSNPN and CDR2 SVGIG (reference sequence). The CDR3 spans 14 residues.

The rearrangement links TRBV19 to TRBJ1-2; D unclear. Trimming pared 3 bases from V and 2 bases from J, leaving 10 bases between. The CDR3 covers 14 residues. CDR1 is LNHDA, CDR2 SQIVND, per germline (reference sequence). CDR3 in DNA: TGTGCCAGTAGTATGGCGGGGAAAAACTATGGCTACACCTTC. Encoded protein: CASSMAGKNYGYTF.

CDR3 protein: CASSDRQGYAGYTF. CDR3 DNA: TGTGCCAGCAGTGACAGACAGGGTTACGCTGGCTACACCTTC. The genes are TRBV6-1 and TRBJ1-2, with 7 bases lining up with TRBD1. The CDR3 runs 14 residues. Germline V gives CDR1 MNHNS, CDR2 SASEGT. The trim removed 3 bases at V and 7 bases at J, leaving 8 bases unmatched.

The chain uses TRBV6-5 and TRBJ2-1; D is perhaps TRBD2 (6 bases). This CDR3 is 15 amino acids long. Trimming left V 7 bases short and J 4 bases short, with 17 bases between. Per germline, CDR1 MNHEY and CDR2 SVGAGI. The CDR3, as DNA: TGTGCCAGCAAAACTGGCGGGGAAGGGTACAATGAGCAGTTCTTC. Translation gives CASKTGGEGYNEQFF.

This rearrangement joins TRBV15 to TRBJ2-1, with TRBD2 identical over 9 bases. Germline V gene sequence: CDR1 LNHNV, CDR2 YYDKDF (reference sequence). The V and J ends lost 6 bases and 4 bases, in that order; junction bases with no gene match: 7. There are 15 residues in the CDR3. In DNA, the CDR3 is TGTGCCACCAGTGCGGGGGGGCCACCATACAATGAGCAGTTCTTC. Translation: CATSAGGPPYNEQFF.

The genes are TRBV5-4 and TRBJ2-7; D is undetermined. Germline V CDR1 and CDR2: SGHNT, YYREEE (reference sequence). This CDR3 comprises 13 residues. V was trimmed by 4 bases and J by 0 bases, leaving 8 bases between them. The CDR3 region is CASSLDVSYEQYF. As DNA, the CDR3 is TGTGCCAGCAGCCTAGACGTCTCCTACGAGCAGTACTTC. The entire variable domain, with the rest obtained from reference TRBV5-4 and TRBJ2-7, is as follows: ETGVTQSPTHLIKTRGQQVTLRCSSQSGHNTVSWYQQALGQGPQFIFQYYREEENGRGNFPPRFSGLQFPNYSSELNVNALELDDSALYLCASSLDVSYEQYFGPGTRLTVT.

This chain connects TRBV5-5 to TRBJ1-3; tentatively, D is TRBD1 (5 bases). The germline V gene encodes CDR1 SGHKS and CDR2 YYEKEE (reference sequence). The V end was cut by 0 bases, the J end by 8 bases, with 9 bases between. This CDR3 is 13 amino acids long. The CDR3 loop is CASSLETAHTIYF. CDR3 DNA: TGTGCCAGCAGCTTGGAGACAGCGCACACCATATATTTT. The variable domain in full, with the rest retrieved from reference TRBV5-5 and TRBJ1-3, is DAGVTQSPTHLIKTRGQQVTLRCSPISGHKSVSWYQQVLGQGPQFIFQYYEKEERGRGNFPDRFSARQFPNYSSELNVNALLLGDSALYLCASSLETAHTIYFGEGSWLTVV.

J is TRBJ1-3 and V is TRBV6-5, with 11 positions matching TRBD1. Germline trimming cut 2 bases from V and 3 bases from J; bases unmatched to any gene: 3. The CDR3 runs 16 residues. Germline loops: CDR1 MNHEY, CDR2 SVGAGI. This CDR3 reads CASSYLDRGLGNTIYF. CDR3 sequence (DNA): TGTGCCAGCAGTTACCTGGACAGGGGGCTTGGAAACACCATATATTTT.

The chain joins TRBV5-5 to TRBJ2-5, with TRBD1 identical over 7 bases. The germline gives CDR1 SGHKS, CDR2 YYEKEE (reference sequence). CDR3 length: 16 residues. V was pared by 4 bases and J by 2 bases, with 11 bases of the junction left unmatched. CDR3 in DNA: TGTGCCAGCAGCATATCGGGACAGCCCCCGCAAGAGACCCAGTACTTC. Amino acid sequence: CASSISGQPPQETQYF.

V and J are TRBV28 and TRBJ2-5; no definite D call. The CDR3 runs to 14 residues. The germline V and J ends were trimmed by 8 bases and 2 bases, with 15 bases remaining between them. Germline CDR1 and CDR2: MDHEN and SYDVKM. The CDR3 nucleotides read TGTGCCAGCCTTACTCCTGTCGCACAAGAGACCCAGTACTTC. It encodes CASLTPVAQETQYF.

The gene calls are TRBV7-2 and TRBJ2-7, with 7 positions matching TRBD1. The CDR3 is made up of 14 amino acids. The germline V gene encodes CDR1 SGHTA and CDR2 FQGNSA. V dropped 5 bases and J dropped 5; count of bases not matched to a gene: 9. CDR3 DNA: TGTGCCAGCAGCGTTGGACAGGACTTCCACGAGCAGTACTTC. Translating it yields CASSVGQDFHEQYF.

This chain connects TRBV30 to TRBJ2-1; 7 bases are shared with TRBD2. The CDR3 extends over 15 amino acids. Germline CDR1 GTSNPN, CDR2 SVGIG (reference sequence). Losses at the gene ends were 2 bases for V and 4 bases for J; bases not matched to a gene: 8. CDR3 sequence reads: CAWSIAGGGYNEQFF. CDR3 sequence (DNA): TGTGCCTGGAGTATTGCTGGCGGGGGTTACAATGAGCAGTTCTTC. The full variable domain, its missing parts supplied by reference TRBV30 and TRBJ2-1, is SQTIHQWPATLVQPVGSPLSLECTVEGTSNPNLYWYRQAAGRGLQLLFYSVGIGQISSEVPQNLSASRPQDRQFILSSKKLLLSDSGFYLCAWSIAGGGYNEQFFGPGTRLTVL.

This chain links TRBV5-6 with TRBJ1-1; tentatively, D is TRBD1 (5 bases). CDR1 and CDR2 (germline): SGHDT, YYEEEE. There are 15 residues in the CDR3. V was trimmed by 4 bases and J by 0 bases, leaving 13 bases between them. The CDR3 DNA follows: TGTGCCAGCAGCCGCCGGCAGGGCCTGAACACTGAAGCTTTCTTT. Encoded protein: CASSRRQGLNTEAFF.